Detailed here is one T cell receptor (beta chain). Which antigen it targets is not known. The sample is drawn from a study of T cells expressing NK-cell markers (dated by TCRdb to 2018 to 2021). With respect to the entire study: Seven or eight donors provided sorted CD3+CD56+NKG2C+, CD3+CD56+NKG2C- and CD3+CD56-NKG2C+ T-cell subsets, whose TCR beta-chain repertoires were profiled. Of the eight sequenced donors, seven were found to be HCMV-seropositive and one was found to be HCMV-seronegative. The study sequenced eight donors, all healthy volunteers chosen at random: three men and five women. Illumina HiSeq 2000/2500, MiSeq or NextSeq was used to sequence libraries as 2 x 150 bp reads.

Per the germline V gene, ENHRY is the CDR1 and SYGVKD is the CDR2. Reading from cysteine to phenylalanine, the CDR3 counts 20 amino acids. DNA for this receptor is not on file. The run used an Illumina HiSeq 2000. The TCR beta cDNA libraries were made using 5'RACE template switching, a step that added both a universal primer site and unique molecular identifiers. Synthesis of cDNA was primed from the TCR beta constant segment and was followed by two consecutive PCR amplification steps. The study's own analysis went as follows. MIGEC was used to demultiplex reads and group reads by UMI, and MiTCR was used to assemble and quantify clonotypes. To exclude erroneous sequences, any TCR cDNA sequence not supported by at least two reads was discarded. Downstream repertoire analysis used the tcR package, and clonotypes were matched across fractions by CDR3 nucleotide sequence plus V segment. VDJmatch was used to annotate antigen specificity against VDJdb, with one amino acid substitution allowed in CDR3. Each CDR3 protein sequence appears as one entry after TCRdb reprocessed the reads, and no DNA is included. In this record, the V and J calls reflect TCRdb's handling and not the investigators' own analysis. The sample's clone listing holds approximately 420,000 distinct CDR3 sequences. Together, the top ten hold around a tenth of the sample.

Beyond this particular receptor, the publication reports: Those dominant clonotypes were again the most abundant among CD3+CD56-NKG2C+ cells in several donors, at about 25-60.1%. In more than five donors, the dominant CD3+CD56+NKG2C+ clonotypes were found to rank among the top 10 CD8+ clonotypes and to make up about 1.0-7.5% of CD8+ T cells. It remained unclear whether the expanded NKG2C-expressing T cell clones were specific for HCMV antigens.

To determine HCMV serostatus, a commercial ELISA kit was used to detect HCMV-specific IgG in serum. Peripheral blood mononuclear cells were isolated from blood by Ficoll density gradient centrifugation. The V and J genes are TRBV10-3 and TRBJ2-2; without DNA, the TCRdb call of TRBD2 cannot be checked. Material: blood T cells: a sorted CD56 or NKG2C T cell subset, CD4+ or CD8+ T cells, or bulk PBMC T cells (not recorded which). The clonotype was recovered from a woman aged 50 to 60 in good health. Donor details come from another sample of the same person, matched by shared clones. CDR3 reads: CAISESGSSGRGWNTGELFF.